This section outlines one T cell receptor beta chain sequence together with its context. The antigen it recognizes is unknown. It has no much larger one-base neighbor in the sample; base qualities were not kept. From cysteine to phenylalanine, the CDR3 is 12 amino acids long. Just the 36-base CDR3 DNA is kept, in frame starting at base 1. The sample originates from a study of shared clonotypes between healthy human individuals (dated by TCRdb to between 2020 and 2021). Regarding the research as a whole: The cohort included a few men and a couple of women between 18 and 49 years of age. Per donor, three plates each were used for CD4 naive and CD4 memory, two for CD8 naive, and one for CD8 memory. Blood TCR repertoires of about five healthy adults were deeply sequenced to estimate repertoire size and the extent of clonotype sharing between individuals. To increase sequencing depth and limit assay-specific biases, different laboratories used diverse techniques to prepare libraries and sequence TCR repertoires. Between about 0.94 and 8.9 billion PBMCs per donor were obtained by leukapheresis.

Using the deep immunoSEQ assay, multiplex PCR amplified TCR CDR3 regions from genomic DNA. For each cell subset, the extracted genomic DNA was distributed evenly across all wells of several immunoSEQ 96-well plates, and each plate served as one replicate. For sorted subsets, 200 to 250 ng of genomic DNA, equivalent to about 30,000 T cell genomes, went into each replicate PCR. Purified libraries were quantified with a Qubit 3.0 fluorometer, sized on a Bioanalyzer 2100, and re-quantified with the KAPA Library Quantification kit. Every immunoSEQ 96-well plate was sequenced on a separate single-read 150-cycle Illumina NextSeq 550 flow cell. Processing in the source paper ran as follows. Because the immunoSEQ output included only junctional sequences and no quality scores, the filtering could not be the same as the filtering used for full-length reads. Sequences were annotated with PyIR, a Python wrapper for IgBLAST v1.9, and V/J genes and CDR3 were assigned using IMGT germline references. Reads were removed for weak V/J assignments (E-value above 1e-6), missing CDR3, stop codons, out-of-frame junctions, or ambiguous translated residues. V3J clonotypes were defined as sequences sharing an identical inferred V gene, J gene, and CDR3 amino acid sequence. Percentage overlap between repertoires was calculated by dividing the number of shared unique clonotypes by the size of the smaller repertoire. RTK rarefaction, the Chao1 estimator, and Recon v2.1 estimates of unobserved clonotypes were used to assess repertoire richness. For all TCRbeta clonotypes obtained by the gDNA method from four donors, generation probabilities were computed with OLGA. Not all clones reach the TCRdb copy of this immuneACCESS table, which keeps in-frame sequences only. Checked studies attribute under half of the gap to unresolved V genes and leave the rest unexplained. For V, J and clone size, that table is used; D and trimming come from the DNA. Here the sample has some 1,100,000 clones; roughly 74% occur a single time. The ten most abundant clones make up 0.5% to 0.6% of the sample.

Summary of the overall study and its limitations: Higher generation probabilities were observed for clonotypes shared by all four sorted-subset donors than for non-shared clonotypes. Across a few donors, 4.5% to 6.5% of naive CD4, more than 3% of naive CD8, under 2.5% of memory CD4, and about 0.4% of memory CD8 clonotypes were shared. Naive subsets generally had larger estimated clonotype richness than memory subsets. Rarefaction of sorted-subset datasets indicated incomplete sequencing despite the large sequencing depth. The small number of donors limited the genetic and exposure-history diversity represented. Pairwise subsampling indicated that sequencing depth was expected to affect the degree of clonotype sharing among donors. Only blood was sampled, and tissue TCR repertoires likely differ from those in blood.

The donors were healthy, HIV-negative adults with no recently reported acute infections or vaccinations. Only Caucasian adults living in Nashville, Tennessee, USA were represented among the donors. CD4+ T cells were enriched by magnetic negative selection; naive cells were then positively selected on CD45RA, and the negative fraction formed the memory subset. Blood was collected by leukapheresis, and PBMCs were isolated by Ficoll-Histopaque density gradient centrifugation and then cryopreserved in liquid nitrogen vapor phase. Purity and quantity of every magnetically sorted T cell population were checked by analytical flow cytometry. Genomic DNA was isolated from every sorted fraction and measured by UV absorbance on a Nanodrop 2000c.

The chain was built from TRBV21-1 and TRBJ2-7; TRBD1, the table's D call, lacks a check against the DNA. TRBV21-1 is given as a pseudogene. The sequence came from a man between 18 and 35 years old in good health. Some clones in this sample may be carry-over from other donors' samples. Sequencing used memory CD4+ T cells from PBMCs. The sample's cell subset or site label, decoded: CD45RA-negative fraction. The CDR3 region reads CASGTEAVQQYF. The DNA reads as follows: TGTGCCAGCGGGACAGAGGCGGTCCAGCAGTACTTC.